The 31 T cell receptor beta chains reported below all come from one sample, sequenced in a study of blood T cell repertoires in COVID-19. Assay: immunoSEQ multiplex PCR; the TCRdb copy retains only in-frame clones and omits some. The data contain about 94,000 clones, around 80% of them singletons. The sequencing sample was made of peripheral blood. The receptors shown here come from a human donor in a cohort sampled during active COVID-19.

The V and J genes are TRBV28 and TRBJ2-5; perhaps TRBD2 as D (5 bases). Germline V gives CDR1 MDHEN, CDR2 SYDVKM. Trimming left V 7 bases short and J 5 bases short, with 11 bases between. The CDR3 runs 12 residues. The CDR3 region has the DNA TGTGCCAGCATGCGATCTAGCGAGACCCAGTACTTC. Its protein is CASMRSSETQYF.

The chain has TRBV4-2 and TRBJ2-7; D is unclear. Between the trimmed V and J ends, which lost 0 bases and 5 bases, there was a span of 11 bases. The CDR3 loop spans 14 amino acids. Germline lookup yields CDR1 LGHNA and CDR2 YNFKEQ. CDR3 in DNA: TGTGCCAGCAGCCAAGACTTCTCTAAGAACGAGCAGTACTTC. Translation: CASSQDFSKNEQYF.

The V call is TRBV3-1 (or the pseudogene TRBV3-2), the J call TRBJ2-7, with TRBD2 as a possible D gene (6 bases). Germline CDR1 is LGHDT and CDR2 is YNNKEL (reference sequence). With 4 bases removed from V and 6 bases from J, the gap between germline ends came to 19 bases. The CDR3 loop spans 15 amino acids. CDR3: CASSPRDFPWAEQYF. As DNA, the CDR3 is TGTGCCAGCAGCCCCAGGGACTTCCCCTGGGCCGAGCAGTACTTC.

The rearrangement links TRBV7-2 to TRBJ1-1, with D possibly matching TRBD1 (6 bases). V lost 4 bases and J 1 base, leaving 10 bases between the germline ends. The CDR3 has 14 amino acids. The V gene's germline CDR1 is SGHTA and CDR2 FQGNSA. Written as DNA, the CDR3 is TGTGCCAGCAGCTGGGGGGGCTCGAACACTGAAGCTTTCTTT. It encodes CASSWGGSNTEAFF.

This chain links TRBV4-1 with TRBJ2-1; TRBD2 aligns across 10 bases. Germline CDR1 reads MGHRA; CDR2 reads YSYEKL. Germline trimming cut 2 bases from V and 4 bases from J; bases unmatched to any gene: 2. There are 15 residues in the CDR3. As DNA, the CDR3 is TGCGCCAGCAGCCAAAGGACTAGCGGTTACAATGAGCAGTTCTTC. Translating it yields CASSQRTSGYNEQFF.

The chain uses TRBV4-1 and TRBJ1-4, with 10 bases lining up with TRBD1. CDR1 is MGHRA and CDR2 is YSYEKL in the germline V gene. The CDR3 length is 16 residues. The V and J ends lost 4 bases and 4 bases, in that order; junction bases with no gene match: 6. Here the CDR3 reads CASSLTGGAGNEKLFF. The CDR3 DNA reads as TGCGCCAGCAGCCTGACAGGGGGCGCGGGTAATGAAAAACTGTTTTTT.

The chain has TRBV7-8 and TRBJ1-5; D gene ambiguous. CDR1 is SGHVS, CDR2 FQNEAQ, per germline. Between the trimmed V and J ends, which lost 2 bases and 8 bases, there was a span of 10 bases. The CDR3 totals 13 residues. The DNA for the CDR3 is TGTGCCAGCAGCTTAAGCGGAAGGGAGCCCCAGCATTTT. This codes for CASSLSGREPQHF. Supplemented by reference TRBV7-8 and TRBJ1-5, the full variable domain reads GAGVSQSPRYKVAKRGQDVALRCDPISGHVSLFWYQQALGQGPEFLTYFQNEAQLDKSGLPSDRFFAERPEGSVSTLKIQRTQQEDSAVYLCASSLSGREPQHFGDGTRLSIL.

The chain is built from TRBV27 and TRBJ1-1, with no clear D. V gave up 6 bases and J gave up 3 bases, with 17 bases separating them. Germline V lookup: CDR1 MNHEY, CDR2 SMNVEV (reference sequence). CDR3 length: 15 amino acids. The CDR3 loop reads CASSRPRVWHTEAFF. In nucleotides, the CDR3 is TGTGCCAGCAGCCGTCCACGGGTGTGGCACACTGAAGCTTTCTTT.

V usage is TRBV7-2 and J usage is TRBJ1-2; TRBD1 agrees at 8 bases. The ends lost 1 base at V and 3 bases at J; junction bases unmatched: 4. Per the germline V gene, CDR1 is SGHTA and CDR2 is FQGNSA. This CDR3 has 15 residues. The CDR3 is CASSLVVQGDYGYTF. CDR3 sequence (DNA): TGTGCCAGCAGCTTAGTCGTACAGGGGGACTATGGCTACACCTTC.

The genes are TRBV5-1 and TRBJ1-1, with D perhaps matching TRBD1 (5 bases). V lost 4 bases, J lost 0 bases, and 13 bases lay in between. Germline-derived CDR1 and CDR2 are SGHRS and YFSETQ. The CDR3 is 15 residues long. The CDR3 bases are TGCGCCAGCAGCCAGGGAGGGATCATGAACACTGAAGCTTTCTTT. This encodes CASSQGGIMNTEAFF.

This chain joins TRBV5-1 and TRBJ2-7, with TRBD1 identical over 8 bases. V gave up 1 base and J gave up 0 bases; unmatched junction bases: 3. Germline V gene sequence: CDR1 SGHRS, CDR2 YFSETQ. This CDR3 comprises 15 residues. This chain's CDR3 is CASSLFGTGSYEQYF. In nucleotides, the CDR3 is TGCGCCAGCAGCTTGTTCGGGACAGGCTCCTACGAGCAGTACTTC.

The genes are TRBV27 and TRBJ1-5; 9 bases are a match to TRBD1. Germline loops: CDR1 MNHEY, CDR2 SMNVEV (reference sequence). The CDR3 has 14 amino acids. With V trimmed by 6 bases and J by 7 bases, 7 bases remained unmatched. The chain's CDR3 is CASSRDRASQPQHF. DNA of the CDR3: TGTGCCAGCAGCCGGGACAGGGCGTCGCAGCCCCAGCATTTT.

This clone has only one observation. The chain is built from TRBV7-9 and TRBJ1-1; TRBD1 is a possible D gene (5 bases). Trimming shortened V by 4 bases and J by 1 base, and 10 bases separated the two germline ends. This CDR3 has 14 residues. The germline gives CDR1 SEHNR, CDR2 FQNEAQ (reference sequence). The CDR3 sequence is CASSSRRENTEAFF. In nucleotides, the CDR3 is TGTGCCAGCAGCTCACGCAGGGAGAACACTGAAGCTTTCTTT.

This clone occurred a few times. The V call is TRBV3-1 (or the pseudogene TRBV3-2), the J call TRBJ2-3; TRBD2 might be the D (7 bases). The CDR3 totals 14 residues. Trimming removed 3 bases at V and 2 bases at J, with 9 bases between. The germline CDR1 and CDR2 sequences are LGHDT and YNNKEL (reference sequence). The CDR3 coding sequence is TGTGCCAGCAGCCAGCGGGGGCACACAGATACGCAGTATTTT. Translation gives CASSQRGHTDTQYF.

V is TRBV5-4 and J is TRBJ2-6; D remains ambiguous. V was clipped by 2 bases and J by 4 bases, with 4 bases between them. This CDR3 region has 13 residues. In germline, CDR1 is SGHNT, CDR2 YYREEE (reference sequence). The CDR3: CASSFSGANVLTF. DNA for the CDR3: TGTGCCAGCAGCTTTTCGGGGGCCAACGTCCTGACTTTC.

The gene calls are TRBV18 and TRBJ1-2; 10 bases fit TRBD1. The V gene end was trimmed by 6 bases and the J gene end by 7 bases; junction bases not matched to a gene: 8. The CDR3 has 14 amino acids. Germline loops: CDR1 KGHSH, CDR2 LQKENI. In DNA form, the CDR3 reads TGTGCCAGCTCCCCTAGACAGGGGGCGTCTGGCTACACCTTC. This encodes CASSPRQGASGYTF.

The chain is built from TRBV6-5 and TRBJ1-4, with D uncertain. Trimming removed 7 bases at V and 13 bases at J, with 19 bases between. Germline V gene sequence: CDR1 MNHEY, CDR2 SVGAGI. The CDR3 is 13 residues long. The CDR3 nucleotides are TGTGCCAGCAAGAGAGCCGCCACTGAGGGACTGTTTTTT. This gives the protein CASKRAATEGLFF.

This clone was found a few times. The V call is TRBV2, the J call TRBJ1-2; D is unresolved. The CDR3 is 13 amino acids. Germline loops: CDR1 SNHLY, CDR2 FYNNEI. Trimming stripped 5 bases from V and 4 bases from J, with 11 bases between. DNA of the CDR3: TGTGCCAGCAGTCCTAAACGAGCCTATGGCTACACCTTC. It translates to CASSPKRAYGYTF.

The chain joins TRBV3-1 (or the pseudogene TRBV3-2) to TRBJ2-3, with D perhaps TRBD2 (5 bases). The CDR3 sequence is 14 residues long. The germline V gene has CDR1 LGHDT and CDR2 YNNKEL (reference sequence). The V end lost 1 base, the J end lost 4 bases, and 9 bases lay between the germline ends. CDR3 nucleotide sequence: TGTGCCAGCAGCCAAGCGCCGAGGGCAGATACGCAGTATTTT. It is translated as CASSQAPRADTQYF.

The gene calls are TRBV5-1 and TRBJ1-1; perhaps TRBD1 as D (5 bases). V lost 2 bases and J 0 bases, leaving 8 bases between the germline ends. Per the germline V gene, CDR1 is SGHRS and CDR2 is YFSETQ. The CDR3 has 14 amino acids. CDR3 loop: CASSFKTVNTEAFF. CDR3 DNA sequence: TGCGCCAGCAGCTTCAAGACAGTGAACACTGAAGCTTTCTTT.

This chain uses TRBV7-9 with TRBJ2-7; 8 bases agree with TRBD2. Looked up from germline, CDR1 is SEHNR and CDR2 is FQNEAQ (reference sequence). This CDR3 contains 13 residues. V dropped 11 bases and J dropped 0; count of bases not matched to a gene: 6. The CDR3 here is CAVQTSDSYEQYF. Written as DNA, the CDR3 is TGTGCCGTCCAGACTAGCGACTCCTACGAGCAGTACTTC.

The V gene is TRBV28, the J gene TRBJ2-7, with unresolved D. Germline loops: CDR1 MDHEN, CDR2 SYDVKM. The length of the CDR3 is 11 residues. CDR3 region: CATGNSYEQYF. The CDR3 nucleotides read TGTGCGACTGGCAATTCCTACGAGCAGTACTTC.

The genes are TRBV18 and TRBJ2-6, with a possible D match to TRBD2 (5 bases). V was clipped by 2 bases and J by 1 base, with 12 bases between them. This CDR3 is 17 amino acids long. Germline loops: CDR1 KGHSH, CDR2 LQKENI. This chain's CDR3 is CASSPRGFQSGANVLTF. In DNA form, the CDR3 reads TGTGCCAGCTCACCAAGAGGGTTCCAATCTGGGGCCAACGTCCTGACTTTC.

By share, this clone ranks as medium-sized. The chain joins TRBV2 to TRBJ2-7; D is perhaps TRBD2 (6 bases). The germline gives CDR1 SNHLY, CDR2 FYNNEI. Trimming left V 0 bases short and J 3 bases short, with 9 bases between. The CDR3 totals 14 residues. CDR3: CASSEASGLYEQYF. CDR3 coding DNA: TGTGCCAGCAGTGAAGCTTCGGGACTCTACGAGCAGTACTTC.

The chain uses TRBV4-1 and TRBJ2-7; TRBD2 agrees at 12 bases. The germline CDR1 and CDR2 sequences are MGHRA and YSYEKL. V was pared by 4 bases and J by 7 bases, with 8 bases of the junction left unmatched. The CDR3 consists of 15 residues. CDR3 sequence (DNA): TGCGCCAGCAGCCTTCGGACTAGCGGGGTTCGGGAGCAGTACTTC. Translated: CASSLRTSGVREQYF.

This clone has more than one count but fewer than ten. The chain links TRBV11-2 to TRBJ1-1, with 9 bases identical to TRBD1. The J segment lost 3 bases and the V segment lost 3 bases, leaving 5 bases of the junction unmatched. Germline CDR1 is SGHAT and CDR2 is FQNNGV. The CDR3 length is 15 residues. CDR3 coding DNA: TGTGCCAGCAGCTTTACAGGGGGCACGGACACTGAAGCTTTCTTT. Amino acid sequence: CASSFTGGTDTEAFF.

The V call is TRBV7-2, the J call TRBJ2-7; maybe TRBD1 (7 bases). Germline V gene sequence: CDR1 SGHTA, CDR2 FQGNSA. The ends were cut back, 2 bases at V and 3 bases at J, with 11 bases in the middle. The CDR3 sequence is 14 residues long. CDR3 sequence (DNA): TGTGCCAGCAGCTTAAGGCAGGGGGGCTACGAGCAGTACTTC. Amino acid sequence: CASSLRQGGYEQYF.

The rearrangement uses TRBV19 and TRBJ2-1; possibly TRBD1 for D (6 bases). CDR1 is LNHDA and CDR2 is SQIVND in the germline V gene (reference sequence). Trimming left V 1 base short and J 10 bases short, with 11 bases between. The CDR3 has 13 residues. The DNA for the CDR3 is TGTGCCAGTAGTATAGCCCAGGGGCCAGAGCAGTTCTTC. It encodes CASSIAQGPEQFF.

The CDR3: CASSLAGVVTDTQYF. CDR3 in DNA: TGCGCCAGCAGCTTAGCGGGAGTCGTCACAGATACGCAGTATTTT. The V call is TRBV5-1, the J call TRBJ2-3, with 8 bases lining up with TRBD2. Germline trimming cut 2 bases from V and 2 bases from J; bases unmatched to any gene: 4. Germline V gene sequence: CDR1 SGHRS, CDR2 YFSETQ. This CDR3 is built from 15 residues.

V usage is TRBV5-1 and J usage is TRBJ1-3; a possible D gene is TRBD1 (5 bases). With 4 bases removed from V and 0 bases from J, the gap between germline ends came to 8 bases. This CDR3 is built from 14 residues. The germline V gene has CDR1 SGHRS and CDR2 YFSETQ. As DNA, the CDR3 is TGCGCCAGCAGCCCGACAGCCTCTGGAAACACCATATATTTT. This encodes CASSPTASGNTIYF.

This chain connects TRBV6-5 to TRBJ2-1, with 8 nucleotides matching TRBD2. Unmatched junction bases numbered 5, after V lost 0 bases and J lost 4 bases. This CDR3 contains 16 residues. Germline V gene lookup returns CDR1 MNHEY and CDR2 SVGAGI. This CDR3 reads CASSYSSGRAYNEQFF. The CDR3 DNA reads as TGTGCCAGCAGTTACTCCTCCGGGAGGGCTTACAATGAGCAGTTCTTC.